This T cell receptor beta chain is drawn from a study of human T cells and chemical hapten exposure. This clonotype has a count of ten or more. Antigen specificity is unknown. Study observations and caveats: TCRs above 1 in 1000 frequency did not change with DPC sensitization.

The time point: healthy volunteer bleed at 6 weeks. Total RNA was isolated from whole blood that had not been fractionated. The library attached unique molecular identifiers to individual cDNA molecules. In the authors' workflow: TCRs per sample had a median of approximately 98,000 and ranged from about 23,224 to 700,000. TCRdb passed the RACE reads through MiXCR, listing each CDR3 protein once. TCRdb assigned the V and J calls; the authors' analysis was not used. The table records about 45,000 distinct CDR3 sequences, 3% to 4% of them present only once. CDR1 is DFQATT, CDR2 SNEGSKA, per germline (reference sequence). The J segment lost 0 bases and the V segment lost 3 bases, leaving 7 bases of the junction unmatched. The CDR3 length is 16 residues.

The V gene is TRBV20-1, the J gene TRBJ2-3, with 9 bases aligning to TRBD2. Sequenced material: whole blood. The TCR originated in a human donor in good health. Some clones in this sample may be carry-over from other donors' samples. In DNA form, the CDR3 reads TGCAGTGCTAGCCTTGGGACTAGCCGTAGCACAGATACGCAGTATTTT. This gives the protein CSASLGTSRSTDTQYF.